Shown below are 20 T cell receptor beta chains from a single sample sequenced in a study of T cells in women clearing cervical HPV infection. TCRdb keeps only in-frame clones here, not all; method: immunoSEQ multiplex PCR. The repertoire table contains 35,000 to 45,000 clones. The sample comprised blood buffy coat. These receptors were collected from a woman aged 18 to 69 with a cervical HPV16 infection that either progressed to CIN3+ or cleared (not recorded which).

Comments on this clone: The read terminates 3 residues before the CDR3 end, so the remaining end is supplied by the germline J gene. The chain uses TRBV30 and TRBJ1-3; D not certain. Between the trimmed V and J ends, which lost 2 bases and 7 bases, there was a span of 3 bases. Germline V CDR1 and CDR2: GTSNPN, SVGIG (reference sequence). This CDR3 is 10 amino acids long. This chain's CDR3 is CAWSRNTIYF. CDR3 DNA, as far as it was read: TGTGCCTGGAGTCGGAACACC.

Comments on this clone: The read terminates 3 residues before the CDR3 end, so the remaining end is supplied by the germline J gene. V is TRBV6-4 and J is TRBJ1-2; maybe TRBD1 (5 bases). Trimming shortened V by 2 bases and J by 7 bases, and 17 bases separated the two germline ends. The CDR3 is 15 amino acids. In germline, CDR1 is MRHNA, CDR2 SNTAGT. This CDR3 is CASSDTGQGAAGYTF. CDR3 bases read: TGTGCCAGCAGTGACACCGGACAAGGGGCTGCTGGC.

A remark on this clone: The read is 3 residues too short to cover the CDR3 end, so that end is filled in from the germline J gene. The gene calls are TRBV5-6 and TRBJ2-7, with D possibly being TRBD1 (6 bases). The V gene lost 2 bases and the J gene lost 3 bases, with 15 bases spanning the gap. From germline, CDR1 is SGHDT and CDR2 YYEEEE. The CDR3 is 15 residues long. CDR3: CASSFRQGHFYEQYF. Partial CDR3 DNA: TGTGCCAGCAGCTTCCGGCAGGGACATTTCTACGAG.

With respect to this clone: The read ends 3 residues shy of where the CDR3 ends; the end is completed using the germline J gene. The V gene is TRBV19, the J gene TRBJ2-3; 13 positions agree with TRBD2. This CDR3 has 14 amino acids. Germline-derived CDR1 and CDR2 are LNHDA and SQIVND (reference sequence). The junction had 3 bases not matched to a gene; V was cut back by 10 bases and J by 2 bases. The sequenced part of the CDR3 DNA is TGTGCCATCGGACTAGCGGGAGTCACAGATACG. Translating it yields CAIGLAGVTDT. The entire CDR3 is CAIGLAGVTDTQYF.

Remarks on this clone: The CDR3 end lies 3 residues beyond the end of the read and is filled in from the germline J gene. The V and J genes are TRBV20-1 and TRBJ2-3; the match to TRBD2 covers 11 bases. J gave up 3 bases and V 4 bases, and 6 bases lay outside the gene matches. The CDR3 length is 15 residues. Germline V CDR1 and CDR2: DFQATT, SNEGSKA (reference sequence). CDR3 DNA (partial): TGCAGTGCTACTACCGGGACTAGCGGTACAGATACG. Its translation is CSATTGTSGTDT. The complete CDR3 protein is CSATTGTSGTDTQYF.

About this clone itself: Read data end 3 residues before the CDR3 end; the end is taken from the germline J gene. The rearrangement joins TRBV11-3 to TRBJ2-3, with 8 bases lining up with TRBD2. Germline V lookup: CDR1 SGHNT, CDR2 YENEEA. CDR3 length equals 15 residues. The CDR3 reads CASSLGAGAPGTQYF. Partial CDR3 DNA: TGTGCCAGCAGCTTGGGAGCGGGGGCTCCGGGAACG.

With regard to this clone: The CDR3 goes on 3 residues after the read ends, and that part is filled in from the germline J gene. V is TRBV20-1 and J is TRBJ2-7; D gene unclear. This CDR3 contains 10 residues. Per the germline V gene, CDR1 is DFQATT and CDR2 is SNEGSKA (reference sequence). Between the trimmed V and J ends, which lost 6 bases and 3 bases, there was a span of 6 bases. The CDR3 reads CSASGYEQYF. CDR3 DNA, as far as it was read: TGCAGTGCCTCCGGCTACGAG.

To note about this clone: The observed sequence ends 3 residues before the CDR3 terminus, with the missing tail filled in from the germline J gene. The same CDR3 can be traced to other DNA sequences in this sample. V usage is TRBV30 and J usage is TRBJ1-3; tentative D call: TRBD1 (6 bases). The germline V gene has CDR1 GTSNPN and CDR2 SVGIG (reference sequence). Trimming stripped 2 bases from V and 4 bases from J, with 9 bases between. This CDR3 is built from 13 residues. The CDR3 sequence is CAWSPTGGNTIYF. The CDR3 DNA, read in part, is TGTGCCTGGAGTCCCACAGGGGGAAACACC. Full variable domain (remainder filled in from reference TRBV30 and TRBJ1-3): SQTIHQWPATLVQPVGSPLSLECTVEGTSNPNLYWYRQAAGRGLQLLFYSVGIGQISSEVPQNLSASRPQDRQFILSSKKLLLSDSGFYLCAWSPTGGNTIYFGEGSWLTVV.

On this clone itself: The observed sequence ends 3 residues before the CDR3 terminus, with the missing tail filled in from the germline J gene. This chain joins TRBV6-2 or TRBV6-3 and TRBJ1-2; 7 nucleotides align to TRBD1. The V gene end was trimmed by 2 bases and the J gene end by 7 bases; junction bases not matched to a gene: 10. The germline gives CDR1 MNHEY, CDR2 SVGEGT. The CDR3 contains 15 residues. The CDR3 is CASSYEARGIGGYTF. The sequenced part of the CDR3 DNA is TGTGCCAGCAGTTACGAGGCCAGGGGGATCGGTGGC.

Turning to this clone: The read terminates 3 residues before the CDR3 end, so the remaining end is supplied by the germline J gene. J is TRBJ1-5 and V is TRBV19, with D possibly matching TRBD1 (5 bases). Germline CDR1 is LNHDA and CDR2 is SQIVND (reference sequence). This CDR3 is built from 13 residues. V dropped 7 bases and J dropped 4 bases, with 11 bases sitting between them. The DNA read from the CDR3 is TGTGCCAGTAAAATGGGGGGAAATCAGCCC. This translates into CASKMGGNQP. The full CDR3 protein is CASKMGGNQPQHF.

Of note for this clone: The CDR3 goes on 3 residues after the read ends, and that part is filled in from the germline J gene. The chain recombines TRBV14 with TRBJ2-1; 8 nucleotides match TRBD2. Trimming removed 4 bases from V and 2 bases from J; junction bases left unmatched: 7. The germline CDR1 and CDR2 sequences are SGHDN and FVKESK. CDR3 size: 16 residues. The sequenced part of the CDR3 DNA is TGTGCCAGCAGCCGATATAGCGGGGACACCTACAATGAG. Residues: CASSRYSGDTYNE. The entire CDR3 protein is CASSRYSGDTYNEQFF.

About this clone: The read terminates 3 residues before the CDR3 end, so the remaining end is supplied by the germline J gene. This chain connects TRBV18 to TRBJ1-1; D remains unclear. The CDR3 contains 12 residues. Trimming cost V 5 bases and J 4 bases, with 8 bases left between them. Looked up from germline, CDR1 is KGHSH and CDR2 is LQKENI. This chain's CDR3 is CASSIGRTEAFF. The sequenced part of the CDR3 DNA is TGTGCCAGCTCAATCGGTCGCACTGAA. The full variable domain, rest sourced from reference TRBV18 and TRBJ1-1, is NAGVMQNPRHLVRRRGQEARLRCSPMKGHSHVYWYRQLPEEGLKFMVYLQKENIIDESGMPKERFSAEFPKEGPSILRIQQVVRGDSAAYFCASSIGRTEAFFGQGTRLTVV.

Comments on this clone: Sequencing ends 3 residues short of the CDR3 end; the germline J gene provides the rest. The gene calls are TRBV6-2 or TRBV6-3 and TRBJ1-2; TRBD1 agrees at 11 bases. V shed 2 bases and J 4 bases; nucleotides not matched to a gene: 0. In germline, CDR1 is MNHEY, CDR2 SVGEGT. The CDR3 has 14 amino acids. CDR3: CASSYGTGGYGYTF. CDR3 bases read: TGTGCCAGCAGTTACGGGACAGGGGGCTATGGC.

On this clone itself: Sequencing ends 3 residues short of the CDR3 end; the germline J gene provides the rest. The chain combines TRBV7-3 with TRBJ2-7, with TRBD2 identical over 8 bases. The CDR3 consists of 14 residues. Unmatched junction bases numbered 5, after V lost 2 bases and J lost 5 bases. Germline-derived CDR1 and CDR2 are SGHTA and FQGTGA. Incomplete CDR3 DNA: TGTGCCAGCAGCTTATACGGGGGGGCGAACGAG. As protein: CASSLYGGANE. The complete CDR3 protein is CASSLYGGANEQYF.

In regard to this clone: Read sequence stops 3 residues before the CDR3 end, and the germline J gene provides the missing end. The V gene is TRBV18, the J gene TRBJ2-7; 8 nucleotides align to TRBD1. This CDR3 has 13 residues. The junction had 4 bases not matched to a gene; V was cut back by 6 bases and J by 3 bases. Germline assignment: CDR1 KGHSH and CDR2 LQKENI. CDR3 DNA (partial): TGTGCCAGCTCCAGGGGGCAGGTCTACGAG. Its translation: CASSRGQVYE. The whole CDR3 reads CASSRGQVYEQYF.

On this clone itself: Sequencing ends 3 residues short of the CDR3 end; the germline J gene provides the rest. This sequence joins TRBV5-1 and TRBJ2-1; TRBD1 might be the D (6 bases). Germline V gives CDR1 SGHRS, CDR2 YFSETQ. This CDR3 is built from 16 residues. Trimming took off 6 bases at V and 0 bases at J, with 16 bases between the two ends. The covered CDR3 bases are TGCGCCAGCACCCAGGGGTTCCTGAGCTCCTACAATGAG. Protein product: CASTQGFLSSYNE. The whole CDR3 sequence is CASTQGFLSSYNEQFF. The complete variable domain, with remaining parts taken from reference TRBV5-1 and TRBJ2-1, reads KAGVTQTPRYLIKTRGQQVTLSCSPISGHRSVSWYQQTPGQGLQFLFEYFSETQRNKGNFPGRFSGRQFSNSRSEMNVSTLELGDSALYLCASTQGFLSSYNEQFFGPGTRLTVL.

CDR3 loop: CASSLGDRGRETQYF. The covered CDR3 bases are TGTGCCAGCAGCTTAGGGGACAGGGGGCGAGAGACC. The chain combines TRBV7-2 with TRBJ2-5; 12 bases line up with TRBD1. The CDR3 end falls 3 residues outside the read, so it is completed with the germline J gene. Germline V gene lookup returns CDR1 SGHTA and CDR2 FQGNSA. Trimming at V came to 1 base and at J to 4 bases, leaving 1 base not matched to a gene. This CDR3 comprises 15 residues.

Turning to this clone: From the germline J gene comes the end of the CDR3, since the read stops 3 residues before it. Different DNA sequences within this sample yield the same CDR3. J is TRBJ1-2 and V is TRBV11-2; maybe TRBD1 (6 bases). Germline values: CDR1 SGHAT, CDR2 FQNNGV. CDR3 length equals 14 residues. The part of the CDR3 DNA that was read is TGTGCCAGCAGCCACCGTCGGGGGGCTGGGGGC. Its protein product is CASSHRRGAGG. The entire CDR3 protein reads CASSHRRGAGGYTF.

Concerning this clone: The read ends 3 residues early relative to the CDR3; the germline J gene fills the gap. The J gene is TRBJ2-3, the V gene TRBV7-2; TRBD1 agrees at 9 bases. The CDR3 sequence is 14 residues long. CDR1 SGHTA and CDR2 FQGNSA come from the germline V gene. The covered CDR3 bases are TGTGCCAGCAGCGTACAGGGGGCCCGGGAGACG. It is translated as CASSVQGARET. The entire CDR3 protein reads CASSVQGARETQYF.

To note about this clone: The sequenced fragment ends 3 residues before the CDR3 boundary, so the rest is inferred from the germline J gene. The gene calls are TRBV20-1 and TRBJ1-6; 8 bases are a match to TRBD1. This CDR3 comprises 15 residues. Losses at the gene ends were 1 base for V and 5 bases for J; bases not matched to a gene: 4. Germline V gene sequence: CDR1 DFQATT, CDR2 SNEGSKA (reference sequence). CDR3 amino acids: CSARASTGDNSPLHF. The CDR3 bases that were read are TGCAGTGCTAGAGCTTCGACAGGGGATAATTCACCC.